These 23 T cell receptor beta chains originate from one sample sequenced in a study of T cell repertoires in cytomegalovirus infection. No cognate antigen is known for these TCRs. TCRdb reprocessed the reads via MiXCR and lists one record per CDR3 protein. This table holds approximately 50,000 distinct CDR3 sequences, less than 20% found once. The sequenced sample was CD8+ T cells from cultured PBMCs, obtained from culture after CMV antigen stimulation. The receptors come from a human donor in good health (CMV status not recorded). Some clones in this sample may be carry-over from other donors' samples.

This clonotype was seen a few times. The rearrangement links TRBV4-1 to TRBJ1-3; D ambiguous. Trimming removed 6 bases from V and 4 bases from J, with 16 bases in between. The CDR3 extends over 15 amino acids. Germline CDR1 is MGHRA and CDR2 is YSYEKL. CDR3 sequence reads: CASSDSNFGGNTIYF. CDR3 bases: TGCGCCAGCAGTGACTCTAACTTCGGAGGAAACACCATATATTTT.

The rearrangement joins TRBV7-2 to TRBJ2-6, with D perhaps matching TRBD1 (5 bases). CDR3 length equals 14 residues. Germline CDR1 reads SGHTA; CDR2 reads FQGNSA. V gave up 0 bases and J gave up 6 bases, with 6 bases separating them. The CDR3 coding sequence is TGTGCCAGCAGCTTAGCCAGGGAGGCCAACGTCCTGACTTTC. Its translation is CASSLAREANVLTF.

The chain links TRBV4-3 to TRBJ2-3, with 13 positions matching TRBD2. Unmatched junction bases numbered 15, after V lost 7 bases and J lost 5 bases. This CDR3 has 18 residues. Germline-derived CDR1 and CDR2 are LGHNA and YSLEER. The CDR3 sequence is CASTEDITGTSGEDTQYF. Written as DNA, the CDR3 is TGCGCCAGCACTGAAGACATTACCGGGACTAGCGGGGAAGATACGCAGTATTTT.

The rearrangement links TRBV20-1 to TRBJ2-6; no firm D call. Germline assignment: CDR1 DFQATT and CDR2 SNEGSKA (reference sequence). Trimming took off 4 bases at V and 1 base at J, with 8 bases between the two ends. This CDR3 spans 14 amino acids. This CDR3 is CSAKSGSGANVLTF. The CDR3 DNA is TGCAGTGCTAAGTCTGGATCTGGGGCCAACGTCCTGACTTTC.

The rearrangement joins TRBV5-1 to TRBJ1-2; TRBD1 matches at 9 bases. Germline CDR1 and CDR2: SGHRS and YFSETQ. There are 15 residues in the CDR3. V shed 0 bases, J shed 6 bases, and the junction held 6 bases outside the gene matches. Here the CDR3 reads CASSLEGQGTDGYTF. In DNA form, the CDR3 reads TGCGCCAGCAGCTTGGAGGGACAGGGAACGGATGGCTACACCTTC.

The CDR3: CASSLDSGGYIRDTQYF. Here the CDR3 DNA reads TGTGCCAGCAGCTTAGACAGCGGGGGGTATATACGAGATACGCAGTATTTT. The chain recombines TRBV7-6 with TRBJ2-3; the match to TRBD2 covers 9 bases. After removal of 1 base from V and 5 bases from J, the junction contained 10 bases not matched to a gene. Germline CDR1 is SGHVS and CDR2 is FNYEAQ. CDR3 size: 17 residues. The full variable domain, its missing parts supplied by reference TRBV7-6 and TRBJ2-3, is GAGVSQSPRYKVTKRGQDVALRCDPISGHVSLYWYRQALGQGPEFLTYFNYEAQQDKSGLPNDRFSAERPEGSISTLTIQRTEQRDSAMYRCASSLDSGGYIRDTQYFGPGTRLTVL.

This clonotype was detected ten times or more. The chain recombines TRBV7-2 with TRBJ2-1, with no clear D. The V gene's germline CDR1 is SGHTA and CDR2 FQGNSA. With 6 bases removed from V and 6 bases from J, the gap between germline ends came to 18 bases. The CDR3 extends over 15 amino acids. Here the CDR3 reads CASSLNKQILNEQFF. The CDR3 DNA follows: TGTGCCAGCAGTTTAAATAAGCAAATCCTCAATGAGCAGTTCTTC.

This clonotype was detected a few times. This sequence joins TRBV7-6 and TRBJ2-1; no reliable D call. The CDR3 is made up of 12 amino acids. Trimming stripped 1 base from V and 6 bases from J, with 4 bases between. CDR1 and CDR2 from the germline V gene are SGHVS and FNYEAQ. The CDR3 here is CASSLDLNEQFF. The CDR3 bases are TGTGCCAGCAGCTTAGATCTCAATGAGCAGTTCTTC.

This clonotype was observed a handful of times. CDR3 sequence reads: CATSAGSHSYNEQFF. In DNA, the CDR3 is TGTGCCACCAGTGCAGGGTCCCATTCCTACAATGAGCAGTTCTTC. The gene calls are TRBV24-1 and TRBJ2-1, with D tentatively TRBD1 (5 bases). V was trimmed by 5 bases and J by 1 base, leaving 11 bases between them. This CDR3 has 15 amino acids. Germline loops: CDR1 KGHDR, CDR2 SFDVKD.

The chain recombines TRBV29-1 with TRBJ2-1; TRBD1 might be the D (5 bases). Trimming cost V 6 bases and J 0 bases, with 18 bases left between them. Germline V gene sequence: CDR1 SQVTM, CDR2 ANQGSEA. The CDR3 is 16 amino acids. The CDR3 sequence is CSVGGIRVASYNEQFF. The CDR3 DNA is TGCAGCGTGGGCGGAATCAGGGTCGCCTCCTACAATGAGCAGTTCTTC.

The CDR3 region is CATPGGRVHLSGNIQYF. Here the CDR3 DNA reads TGTGCCACTCCCGGCGGGAGGGTCCACCTTTCGGGAAACATTCAGTACTTC. This chain uses TRBV27 with TRBJ2-4, with 9 bases lining up with TRBD2. V was pared by 10 bases and J by 6 bases, with 19 bases of the junction left unmatched. Germline CDR1 MNHEY, CDR2 SMNVEV (reference sequence). The CDR3 consists of 17 residues.

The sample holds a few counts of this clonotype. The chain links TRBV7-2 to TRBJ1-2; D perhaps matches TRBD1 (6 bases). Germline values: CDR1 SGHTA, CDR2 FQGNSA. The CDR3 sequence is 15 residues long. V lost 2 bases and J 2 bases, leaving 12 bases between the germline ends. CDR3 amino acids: CASSLREGENYGYTF. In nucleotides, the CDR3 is TGTGCCAGCAGCTTACGGGAGGGGGAAAACTATGGCTACACCTTC.

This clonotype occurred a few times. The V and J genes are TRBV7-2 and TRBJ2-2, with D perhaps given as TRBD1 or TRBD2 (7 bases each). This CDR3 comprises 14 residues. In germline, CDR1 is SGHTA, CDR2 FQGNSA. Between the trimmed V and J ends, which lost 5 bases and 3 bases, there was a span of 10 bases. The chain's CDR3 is CASSQGGYTGELFF. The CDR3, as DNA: TGTGCCAGCAGCCAGGGGGGGTACACCGGGGAGCTGTTTTTT.

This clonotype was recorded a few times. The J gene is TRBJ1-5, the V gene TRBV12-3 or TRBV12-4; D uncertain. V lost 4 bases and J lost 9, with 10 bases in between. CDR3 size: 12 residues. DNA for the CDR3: TGTGCCAGCAGTTCACGACCGTCGCCCCAGCATTTT. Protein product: CASSSRPSPQHF.

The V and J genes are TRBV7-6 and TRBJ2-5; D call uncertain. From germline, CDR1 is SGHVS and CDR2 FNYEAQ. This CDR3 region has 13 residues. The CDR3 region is CASQGSTQETQYF. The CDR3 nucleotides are TGTGCTAGTCAAGGTTCGACCCAAGAGACCCAGTACTTC.

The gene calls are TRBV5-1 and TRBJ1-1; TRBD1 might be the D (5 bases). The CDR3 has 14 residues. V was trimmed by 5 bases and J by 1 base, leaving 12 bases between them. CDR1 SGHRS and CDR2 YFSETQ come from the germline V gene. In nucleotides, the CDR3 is TGCGCCAGCAGTGGGGGGAGTCGGAACACTGAAGCTTTCTTT. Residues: CASSGGSRNTEAFF.

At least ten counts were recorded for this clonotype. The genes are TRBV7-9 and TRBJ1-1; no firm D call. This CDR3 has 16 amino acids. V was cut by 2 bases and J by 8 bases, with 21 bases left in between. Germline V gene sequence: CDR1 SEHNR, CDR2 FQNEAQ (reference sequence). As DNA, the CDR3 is TGTGCCAGCAGCTTACAAATTAGTTCCCGATTAGCCGAAGCTTTCTTT. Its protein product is CASSLQISSRLAEAFF.

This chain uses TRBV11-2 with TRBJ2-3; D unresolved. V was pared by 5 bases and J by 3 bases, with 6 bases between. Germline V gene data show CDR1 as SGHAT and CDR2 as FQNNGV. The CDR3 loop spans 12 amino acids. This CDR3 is CASSILTDTQYF. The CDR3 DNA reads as TGTGCCAGCAGCATCCTTACAGATACGCAGTATTTT.

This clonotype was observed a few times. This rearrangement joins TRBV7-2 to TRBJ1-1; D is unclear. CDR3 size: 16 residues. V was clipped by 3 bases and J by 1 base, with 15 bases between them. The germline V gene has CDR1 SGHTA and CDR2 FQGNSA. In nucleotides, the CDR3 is TGTGCCAGCAGCTTGTCAGTGGGGATGGGGAACACTGAAGCTTTCTTT. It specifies CASSLSVGMGNTEAFF.

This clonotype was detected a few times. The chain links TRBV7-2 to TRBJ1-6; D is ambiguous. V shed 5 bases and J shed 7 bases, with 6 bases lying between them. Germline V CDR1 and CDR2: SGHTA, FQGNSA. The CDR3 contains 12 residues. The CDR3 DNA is TGTGCCAGCAGCCCTCAGAATTCACCCCTCCACTTT. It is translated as CASSPQNSPLHF. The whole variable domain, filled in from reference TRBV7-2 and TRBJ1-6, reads GAGVSQSPSNKVTEKGKDVELRCDPISGHTALYWYRQSLGQGLEFLIYFQGNSAPDKSGLPSDRFSAERTGGSVSTLTIQRTQQEDSAVYLCASSPQNSPLHFGNGTRLTVT.

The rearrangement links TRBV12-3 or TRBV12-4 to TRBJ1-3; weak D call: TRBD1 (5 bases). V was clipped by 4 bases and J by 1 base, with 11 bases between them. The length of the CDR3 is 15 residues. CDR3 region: CASSWGGVSGNTIYF. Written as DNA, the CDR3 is TGTGCCAGCAGTTGGGGGGGAGTTTCTGGAAACACCATATATTTT.

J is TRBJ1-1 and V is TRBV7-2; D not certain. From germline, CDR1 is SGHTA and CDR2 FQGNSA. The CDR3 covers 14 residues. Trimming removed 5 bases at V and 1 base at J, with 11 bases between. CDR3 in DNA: TGTGCCAGCAGCGCTTCGGGCTGGAACACTGAAGCTTTCTTT. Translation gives CASSASGWNTEAFF.

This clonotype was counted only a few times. CDR3 sequence reads: CASSQDQRIGPYEQYF. CDR3 DNA: TGCGCCAGCAGCCAAGATCAAAGAATAGGACCCTACGAGCAGTACTTC. The chain couples TRBV4-3 to TRBJ2-7; the D is unclear. Germline-derived CDR1 and CDR2 are LGHNA and YSLEER. The CDR3 is 16 amino acids. Deletions cut 0 bases from V and 2 bases from J, with 14 bases between.